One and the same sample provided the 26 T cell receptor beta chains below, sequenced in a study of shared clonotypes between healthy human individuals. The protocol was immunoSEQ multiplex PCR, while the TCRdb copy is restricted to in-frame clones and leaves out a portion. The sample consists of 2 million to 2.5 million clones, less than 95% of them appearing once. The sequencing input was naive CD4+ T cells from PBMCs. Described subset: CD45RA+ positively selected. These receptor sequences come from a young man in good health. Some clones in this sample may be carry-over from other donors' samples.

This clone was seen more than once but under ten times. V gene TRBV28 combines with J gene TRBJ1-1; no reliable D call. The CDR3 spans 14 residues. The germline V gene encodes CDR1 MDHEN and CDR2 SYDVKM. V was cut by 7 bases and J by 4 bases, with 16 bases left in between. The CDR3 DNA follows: TGTGCCAGCACCCGGACGCCATCCAGCACTGAAGCTTTCTTT. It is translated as CASTRTPSSTEAFF.

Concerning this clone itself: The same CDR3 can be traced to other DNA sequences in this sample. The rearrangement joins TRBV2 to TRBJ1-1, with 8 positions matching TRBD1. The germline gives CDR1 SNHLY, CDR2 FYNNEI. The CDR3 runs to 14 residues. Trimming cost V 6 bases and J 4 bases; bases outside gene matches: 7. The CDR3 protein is CASRLDRVSTEAFF. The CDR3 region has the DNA TGTGCCAGCAGATTGGACAGGGTAAGCACTGAAGCTTTCTTT.

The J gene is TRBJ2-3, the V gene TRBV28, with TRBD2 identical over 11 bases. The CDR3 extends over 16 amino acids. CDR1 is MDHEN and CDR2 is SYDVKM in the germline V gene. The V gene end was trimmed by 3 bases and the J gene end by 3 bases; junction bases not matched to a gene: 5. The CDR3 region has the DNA TGTGCCAGCAGTTTGGCCGGGACTAGCGGAACAGATACGCAGTATTTT. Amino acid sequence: CASSLAGTSGTDTQYF.

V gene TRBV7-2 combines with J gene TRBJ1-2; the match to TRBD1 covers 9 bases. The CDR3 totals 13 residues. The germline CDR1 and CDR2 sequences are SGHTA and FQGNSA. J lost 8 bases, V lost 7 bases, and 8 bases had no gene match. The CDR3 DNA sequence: TGTGCCAGCATCCTACAGGGGGCTCGAGGCTACACCTTC. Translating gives CASILQGARGYTF.

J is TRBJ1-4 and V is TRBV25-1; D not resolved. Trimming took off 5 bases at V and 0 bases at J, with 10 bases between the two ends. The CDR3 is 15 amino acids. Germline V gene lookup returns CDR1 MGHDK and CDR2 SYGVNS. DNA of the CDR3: TGTGCCAGCAGTTCTCCCTGGGCAACTAATGAAAAACTGTTTTTT. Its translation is CASSSPWATNEKLFF.

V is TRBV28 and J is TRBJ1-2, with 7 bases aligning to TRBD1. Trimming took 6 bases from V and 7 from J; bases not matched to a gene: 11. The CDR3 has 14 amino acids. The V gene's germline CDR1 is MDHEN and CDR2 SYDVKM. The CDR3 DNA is TGTGCCAGCAGCACCGACAGGGAAGGATTTGGCTACACCTTC. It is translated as CASSTDREGFGYTF.

The CDR3 region is CASSWGTGVRETQYF. CDR3 DNA: TGTGCCAGCAGCTGGGGGACAGGGGTGCGGGAGACCCAGTACTTC. The genes are TRBV5-8 and TRBJ2-5; the match to TRBD1 covers 10 bases. The CDR3 length is 15 residues. Germline CDR1 and CDR2: SGHTS and YDEGEE. J was trimmed by 5 bases and V by 3 bases; bases with no gene match: 7.

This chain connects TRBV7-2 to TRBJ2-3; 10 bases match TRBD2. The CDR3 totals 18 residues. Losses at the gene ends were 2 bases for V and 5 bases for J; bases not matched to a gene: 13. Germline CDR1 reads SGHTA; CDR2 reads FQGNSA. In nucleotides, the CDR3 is TGTGCCAGCAGCTTAAGGCCACCCGGACTAGCGGTAGAAGATACGCAGTATTTT. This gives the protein CASSLRPPGLAVEDTQYF.

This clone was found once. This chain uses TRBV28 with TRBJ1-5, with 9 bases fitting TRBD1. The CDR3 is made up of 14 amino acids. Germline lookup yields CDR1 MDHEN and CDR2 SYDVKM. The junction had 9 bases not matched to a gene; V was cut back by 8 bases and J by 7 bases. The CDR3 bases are TGTGCCAGCGGGACAGGGTCCTGGGAACAGCCCCAGCATTTT. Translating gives CASGTGSWEQPQHF.

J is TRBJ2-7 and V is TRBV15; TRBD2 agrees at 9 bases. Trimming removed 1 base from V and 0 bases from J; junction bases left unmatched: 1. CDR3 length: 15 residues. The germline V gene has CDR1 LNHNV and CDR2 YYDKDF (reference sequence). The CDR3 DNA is TGTGCCACCAGCAGAGGTAGCGGGAGCTCCTACGAGCAGTACTTC. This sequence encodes CATSRGSGSSYEQYF.

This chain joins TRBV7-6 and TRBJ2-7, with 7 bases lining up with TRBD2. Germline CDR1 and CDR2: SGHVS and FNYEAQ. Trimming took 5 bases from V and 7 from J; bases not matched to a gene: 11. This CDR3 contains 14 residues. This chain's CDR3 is CASSPRAGVGEQYF. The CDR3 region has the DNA TGTGCCAGCAGCCCACGGGCGGGAGTAGGGGAGCAGTACTTC.

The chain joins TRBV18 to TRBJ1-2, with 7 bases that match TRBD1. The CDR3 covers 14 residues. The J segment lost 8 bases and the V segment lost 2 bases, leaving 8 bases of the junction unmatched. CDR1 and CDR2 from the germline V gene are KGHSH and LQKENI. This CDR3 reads CASSPAGGPVGYTF. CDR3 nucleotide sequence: TGTGCCAGCTCACCAGCAGGGGGTCCGGTCGGCTACACCTTC.

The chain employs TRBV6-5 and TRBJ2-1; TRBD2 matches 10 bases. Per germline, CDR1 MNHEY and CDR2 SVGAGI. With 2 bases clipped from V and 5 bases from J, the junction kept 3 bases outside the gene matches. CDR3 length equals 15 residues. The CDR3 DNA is TGTGCCAGCAGTTACCGGACTAGCGGTAACAATGAGCAGTTCTTC. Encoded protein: CASSYRTSGNNEQFF.

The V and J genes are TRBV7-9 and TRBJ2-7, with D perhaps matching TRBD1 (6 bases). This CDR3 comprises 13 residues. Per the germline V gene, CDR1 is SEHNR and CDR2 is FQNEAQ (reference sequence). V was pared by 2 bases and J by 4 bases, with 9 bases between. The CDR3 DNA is TGTGCCAGCAGCTTATGGCAGGGGTACGAGCAGTACTTC. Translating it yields CASSLWQGYEQYF. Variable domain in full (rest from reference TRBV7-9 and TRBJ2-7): DTGVSQNPRHKITKRGQNVTFRCDPISEHNRLYWYRQTLGQGPEFLTYFQNEAQLEKSRLLSDRFSAERPKGSFSTLEIQRTEQGDSAMYLCASSLWQGYEQYFGPGTRLTVT.

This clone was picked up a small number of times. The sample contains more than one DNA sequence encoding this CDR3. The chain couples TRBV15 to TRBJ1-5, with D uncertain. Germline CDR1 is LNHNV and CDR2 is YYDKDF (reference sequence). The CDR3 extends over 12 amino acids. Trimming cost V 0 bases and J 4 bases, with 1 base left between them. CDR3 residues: CATSRDNQPQHF. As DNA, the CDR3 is TGTGCCACCAGCAGAGATAATCAGCCCCAGCATTTT.

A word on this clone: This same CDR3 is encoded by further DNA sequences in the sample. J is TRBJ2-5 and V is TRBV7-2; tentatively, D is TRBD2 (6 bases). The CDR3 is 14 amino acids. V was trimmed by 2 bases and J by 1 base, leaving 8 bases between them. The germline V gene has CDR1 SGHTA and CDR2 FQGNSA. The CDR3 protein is CASSLSGLQETQYF. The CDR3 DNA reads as TGTGCCAGCAGCTTATCGGGACTCCAAGAGACCCAGTACTTC.

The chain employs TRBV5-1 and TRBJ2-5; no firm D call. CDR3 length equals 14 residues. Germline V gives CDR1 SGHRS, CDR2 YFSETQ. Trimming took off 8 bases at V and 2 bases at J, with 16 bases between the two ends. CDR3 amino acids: CASHTLRSQETQYF. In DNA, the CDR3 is TGCGCCAGTCACACCCTTAGATCACAAGAGACCCAGTACTTC.

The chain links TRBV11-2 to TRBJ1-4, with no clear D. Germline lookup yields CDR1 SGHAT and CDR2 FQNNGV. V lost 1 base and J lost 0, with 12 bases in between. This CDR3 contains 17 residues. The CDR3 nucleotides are TGTGCCAGCAGCTTAGTCGCGAGCCGTGCAACTAATGAAAAACTGTTTTTT. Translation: CASSLVASRATNEKLFF.

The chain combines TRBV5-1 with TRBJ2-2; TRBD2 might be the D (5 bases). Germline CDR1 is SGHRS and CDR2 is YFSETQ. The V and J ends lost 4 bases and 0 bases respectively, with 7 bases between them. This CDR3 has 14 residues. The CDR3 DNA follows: TGCGCCAGCAGCGAGGGCCCGAACACCGGGGAGCTGTTTTTT. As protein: CASSEGPNTGELFF. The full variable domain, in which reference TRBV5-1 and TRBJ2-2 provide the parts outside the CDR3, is KAGVTQTPRYLIKTRGQQVTLSCSPISGHRSVSWYQQTPGQGLQFLFEYFSETQRNKGNFPGRFSGRQFSNSRSEMNVSTLELGDSALYLCASSEGPNTGELFFGEGSRLTVL.

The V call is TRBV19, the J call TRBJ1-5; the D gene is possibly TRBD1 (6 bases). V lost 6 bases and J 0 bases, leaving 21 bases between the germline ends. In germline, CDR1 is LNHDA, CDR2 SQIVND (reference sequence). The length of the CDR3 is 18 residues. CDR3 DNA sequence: TGTGCCAGTAGCACACTGGGGGGCACCTTTTATAGCAATCAGCCCCAGCATTTT. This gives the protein CASSTLGGTFYSNQPQHF.

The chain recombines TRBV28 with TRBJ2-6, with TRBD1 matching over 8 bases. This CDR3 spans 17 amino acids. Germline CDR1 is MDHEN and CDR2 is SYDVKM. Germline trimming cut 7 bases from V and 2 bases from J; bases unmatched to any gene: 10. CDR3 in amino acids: CASTVRTGGTGANVLTF. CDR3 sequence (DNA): TGTGCCAGCACAGTTAGAACAGGGGGGACTGGGGCCAACGTCCTGACTTTC.

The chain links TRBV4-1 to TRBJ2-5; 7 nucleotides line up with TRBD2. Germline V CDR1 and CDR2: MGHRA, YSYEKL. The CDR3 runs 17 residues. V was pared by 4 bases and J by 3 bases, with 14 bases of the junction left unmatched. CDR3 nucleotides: TGCGCCAGCAGCCGCCTACCTGGGGGGGGTTATGAAGAGACCCAGTACTTC. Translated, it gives CASSRLPGGGYEETQYF.

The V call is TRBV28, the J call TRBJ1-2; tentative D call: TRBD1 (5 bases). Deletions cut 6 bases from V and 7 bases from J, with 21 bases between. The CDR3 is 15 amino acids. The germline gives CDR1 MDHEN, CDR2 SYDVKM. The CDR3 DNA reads TGTGCCAGCAGACCCACAACGCTGGCTAGGGGTGGCTACACCTTC. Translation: CASRPTTLARGGYTF.

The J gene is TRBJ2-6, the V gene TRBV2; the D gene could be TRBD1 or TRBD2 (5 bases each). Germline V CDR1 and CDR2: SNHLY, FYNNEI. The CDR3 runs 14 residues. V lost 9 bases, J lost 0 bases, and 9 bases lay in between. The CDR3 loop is CASGGPSGANVLTF. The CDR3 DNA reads TGTGCCAGTGGGGGTCCCTCTGGGGCCAACGTCCTGACTTTC. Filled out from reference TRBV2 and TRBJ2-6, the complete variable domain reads EPEVTQTPSHQVTQMGQEVILRCVPISNHLYFYWYRQILGQKVEFLVSFYNNEISEKSEIFDDQFSVERPDGSNFTLKIRSTKLEDSAMYFCASGGPSGANVLTFGAGSRLTVL.

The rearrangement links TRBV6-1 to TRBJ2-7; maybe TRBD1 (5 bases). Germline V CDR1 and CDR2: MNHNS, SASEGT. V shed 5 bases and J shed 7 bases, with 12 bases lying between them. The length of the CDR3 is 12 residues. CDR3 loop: CASSKTATEQYF. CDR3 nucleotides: TGTGCCAGCAGTAAGACAGCCACGGAGCAGTACTTC.

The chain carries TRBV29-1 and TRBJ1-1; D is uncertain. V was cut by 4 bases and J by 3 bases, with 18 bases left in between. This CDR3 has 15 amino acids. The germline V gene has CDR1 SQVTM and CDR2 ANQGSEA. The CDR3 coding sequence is TGCAGCGTTGTTCTCCGTTTACAGAGGTACACTGAAGCTTTCTTT. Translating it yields CSVVLRLQRYTEAFF. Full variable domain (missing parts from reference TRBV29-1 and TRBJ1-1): SAVISQKPSRDICQRGTSLTIQCQVDSQVTMMFWYRQQPGQSLTLIATANQGSEATYESGFVIDKFPISRPNLTFSTLTVSNMSPEDSSIYLCSVVLRLQRYTEAFFGQGTRLTVV.